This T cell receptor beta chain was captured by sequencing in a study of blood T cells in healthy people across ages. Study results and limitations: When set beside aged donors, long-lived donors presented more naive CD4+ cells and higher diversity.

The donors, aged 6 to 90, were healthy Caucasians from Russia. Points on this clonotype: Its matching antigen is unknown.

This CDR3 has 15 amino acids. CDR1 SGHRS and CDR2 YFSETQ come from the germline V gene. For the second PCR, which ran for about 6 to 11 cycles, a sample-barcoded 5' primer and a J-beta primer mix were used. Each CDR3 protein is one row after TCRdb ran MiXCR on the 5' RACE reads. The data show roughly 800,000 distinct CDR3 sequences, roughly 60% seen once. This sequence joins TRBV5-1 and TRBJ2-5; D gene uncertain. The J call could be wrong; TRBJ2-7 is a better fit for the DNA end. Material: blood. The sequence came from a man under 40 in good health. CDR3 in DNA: TGCGCCAGCAGCGCCCCAGAACGGCGGTACTACGAGCAGTACTTC. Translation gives CASSAPERRYYEQYF.